What follows is one T cell receptor beta chain and its context. Its antigen is still unknown. The source of the sample is a study of T cells in localized non-small cell lung cancer. Study-wide findings and caveats: Adjacent lung tissue had a median roughly 62 of the top 100 clones found in the tumor.

Trimming removed 3 bases at V and 2 bases at J, with 7 bases between. The germline V gene encodes CDR1 SGHTA and CDR2 FQGNSA. The CDR3 extends over 13 amino acids. Libraries were prepared by immunoSEQ multiplex PCR; TCRdb keeps only in-frame clonotypes and omits some of them. The profile covers approximately 11,000 clones, with roughly 82% appearing a single time and 20% taken by the ten largest. The sequence derives from a female donor over 55 with stage II lung adenocarcinoma. The chain links TRBV7-2 to TRBJ1-1, with D uncertain. Source: peripheral blood mononuclear cells, taken before any cancer treatment. The chain's CDR3 is CASSLQPNTEAFF. CDR3 nucleotide sequence: TGTGCCAGCAGCTTGCAGCCAAACACTGAAGCTTTCTTT.